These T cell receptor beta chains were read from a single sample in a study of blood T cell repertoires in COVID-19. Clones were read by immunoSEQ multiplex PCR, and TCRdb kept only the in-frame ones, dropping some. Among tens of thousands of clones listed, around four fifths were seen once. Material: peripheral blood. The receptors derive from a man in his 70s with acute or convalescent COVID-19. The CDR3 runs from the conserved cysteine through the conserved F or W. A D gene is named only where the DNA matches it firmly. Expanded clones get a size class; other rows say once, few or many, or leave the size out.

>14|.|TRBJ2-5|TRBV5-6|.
TGTGCCAGCAGCTTGACCGGGGGTCCAGAGACCCAGTACTTC
CASSLTGGPETQYF
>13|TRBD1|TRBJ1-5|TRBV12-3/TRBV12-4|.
TGTGCCAGCAGTTGGGACAGGGGTCAGCCCCAGCATTTT
CASSWDRGQPQHF
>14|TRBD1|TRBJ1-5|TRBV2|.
TGTGCCAGCAGTGGGGACAGGGGAGATCAGCCCCAGCATTTT
CASSGDRGDQPQHF
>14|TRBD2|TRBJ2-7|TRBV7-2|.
TGTGCCAGCAGCTCGCGGACTAGCGGGAGTGGGCAGTACTTC
CASSSRTSGSGQYF
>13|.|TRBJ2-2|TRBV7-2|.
TGTGCCAGCAGCTTGCGAGGGTCCGGGGAGCTGTTTTTT
CASSLRGSGELFF
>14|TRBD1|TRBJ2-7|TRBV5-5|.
TGTGCCAGCAGCTTGGTAGGACAGGGGCTCGAGCAGTACTTC
CASSLVGQGLEQYF
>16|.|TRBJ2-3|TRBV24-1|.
TGTGCCACCAGTGATTTGTCGGGTCCGAGCACAGATACGCAGTATTTT
CATSDLSGPSTDTQYF
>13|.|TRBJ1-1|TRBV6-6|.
TGTGCCAGCAGTTACTCGGGCCGATCGGAAGCTTTCTTT
CASSYSGRSEAFF
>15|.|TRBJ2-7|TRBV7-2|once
TGTGCCAGCAGCTTAAAGGGGTCTGCACCCCTCGATAAGTACTTC
CASSLKGSAPLDKYF
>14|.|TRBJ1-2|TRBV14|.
TGTGCCAGCACCCCTCTAGGTGCGAGCTATGGCTACACCTTC
CASTPLGASYGYTF
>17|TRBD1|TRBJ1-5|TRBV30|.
TGTGCCTCCGATCGGGGACAGGGGAGGTTGAGCAATCAGCCCCAGCATTTT
CASDRGQGRLSNQPQHF
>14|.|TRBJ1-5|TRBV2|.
TGTGCCAGCAGCGCCGGGGGGGGATATCAGCCCCAGCATTTT
CASSAGGGYQPQHF
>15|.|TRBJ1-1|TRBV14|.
TGTGCCAGCAGCCAAGTCGCAGGGTCAAAGACTGAAGCTTTCTTT
CASSQVAGSKTEAFF
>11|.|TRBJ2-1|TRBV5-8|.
TGTGCCAGCAGCCTATACAATGAGCAGTTCTTC
CASSLYNEQFF
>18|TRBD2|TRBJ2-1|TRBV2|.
TGTGCCAGCAGTGACGGAGGACTAGCGGGAGGATCGAGCAATGAGCAGTTCTTC
CASSDGGLAGGSSNEQFF
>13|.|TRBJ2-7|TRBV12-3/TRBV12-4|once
TGTGCCAGCAGCCACGGGCAGGGCTACGAGCAGTACTTC
CASSHGQGYEQYF
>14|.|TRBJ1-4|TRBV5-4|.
TGTGCCAGCAGCTTGGAAGGGGTGGAGGAAAAACTGTTTTTT
CASSLEGVEEKLFF